This TCR beta chain appears in the sequencing data of a study of CD8+ T cells in alopecia areata. As regards this clone: Germline is not matched at one junction end, which may reflect a read error.

The authors extracted RNA and reverse transcribed it into cDNA as the sequencing template. Profiled with immunoSEQ multiplex PCR; TCRdb holds only in-frame clones, not every one. This sample has approximately 180,000 clones, with 50% to 60% found just once. The CDR3 is made up of 13 amino acids. The germline gives CDR1 MNHEY, CDR2 SVGAGI. Material: CD4+ T cells sorted from blood, obtained at week 0. This TCR was recovered from a human donor with alopecia areata. The chain carries TRBV6-5 and TRBJ1-6, with 7 positions matching TRBD1. The CDR3 coding sequence is TGTGCCTGCAGACAGGGACCCAATTCACCCCTCCACTTT. This sequence encodes CACRQGPNSPLHF.